Below are 31 T cell receptor beta chains sequenced from a single sample in a study of cytomegalovirus exposure and HLA in healthy donors. The PCR used 60 Vbeta and 13 Jbeta primers. Sequencing was performed with immunoSEQ multiplex PCR; in TCRdb, only in-frame clones are kept and a portion is missing. The table has 40,000 to 45,000 clones, under 60% seen once. Sequencing was done on a sample of PBMCs. The source of these receptors is a man aged 55-75 years in good health and CMV-seronegative.

In this sample, this clone turned up a few times. The chain recombines TRBV19 with TRBJ2-7; possibly TRBD1 for D (5 bases). The CDR3 sequence is 14 residues long. V lost 3 bases and J lost 3, with 12 bases in between. Germline CDR1 is LNHDA and CDR2 is SQIVND (reference sequence). Written as DNA, the CDR3 is TGTGCCAGTAGTATCTCTCAGGGCAGCTACGAGCAGTACTTC. Protein product: CASSISQGSYEQYF.

The J gene is TRBJ2-3, the V gene TRBV25-1; perhaps TRBD1 as D (6 bases). V dropped 5 bases and J dropped 4 bases, with 10 bases sitting between them. The CDR3 is 13 amino acids. Germline CDR1 reads MGHDK; CDR2 reads SYGVNS. CDR3 region: CASSIRGADTQYF. The CDR3 nucleotides read TGTGCCAGCAGTATCAGGGGTGCAGATACGCAGTATTTT. Using reference TRBV25-1 and TRBJ2-3 for the parts outside the CDR3, the full variable domain is EADIYQTPRYLVIGTGKKITLECSQTMGHDKMYWYQQDPGMELHLIHYSYGVNSTEKGDLSSESTVSRIRTEHFPLTLESARPSHTSQYLCASSIRGADTQYFGPGTRLTVL.

The chain has TRBV30 and TRBJ1-3; D not resolved. CDR3 size: 12 residues. The germline V gene encodes CDR1 GTSNPN and CDR2 SVGIG (reference sequence). V gave up 3 bases and J gave up 6 bases, with 9 bases separating them. CDR3 in DNA: TGTGCCTGGAGGCAGGTCGTAAACACCATATATTTT. Its protein product is CAWRQVVNTIYF. Using reference TRBV30 and TRBJ1-3 for the parts outside the CDR3, the full variable domain is SQTIHQWPATLVQPVGSPLSLECTVEGTSNPNLYWYRQAAGRGLQLLFYSVGIGQISSEVPQNLSASRPQDRQFILSSKKLLLSDSGFYLCAWRQVVNTIYFGEGSWLTVV.

This clone occurred a few times. The chain couples TRBV11-3 to TRBJ2-5; tentative D call: TRBD2 (6 bases). Germline V CDR1 and CDR2: SGHNT, YENEEA. Trimming stripped 4 bases from V and 5 bases from J, with 17 bases between. The length of the CDR3 is 15 residues. The CDR3 protein is CASSSGTGFGETQYF. In DNA, the CDR3 is TGTGCCAGCAGCTCCGGGACTGGCTTCGGGGAGACCCAGTACTTC.

V gene TRBV7-2 combines with J gene TRBJ1-5; D is undetermined. V dropped 5 bases and J dropped 6 bases, with 11 bases sitting between them. This CDR3 spans 13 amino acids. Looked up from germline, CDR1 is SGHTA and CDR2 is FQGNSA. The CDR3 reads CASSPHLGQPQHF. In DNA form, the CDR3 reads TGTGCCAGCAGCCCACACCTTGGTCAGCCCCAGCATTTT.

Details on this clone: Germline and junction disagree at one end, which may indicate a read error. V usage is TRBV29-1 and J usage is TRBJ1-1; D perhaps matches TRBD1 (5 bases). Germline V CDR1 and CDR2: SQVTM, ANQGSEA. This CDR3 has 15 amino acids. In DNA form, the CDR3 reads TGCAGCGTCTCTCCGGGACTTCTCGAGGACACTGAAGCTTTTTTT. Translated, it gives CSVSPGLLEDTEAFF.

J is TRBJ1-2 and V is TRBV4-2, with 9 bases matching TRBD1. With V trimmed by 0 bases and J by 4 bases, 0 bases remained unmatched. Germline V lookup: CDR1 LGHNA, CDR2 YNFKEQ. CDR3 size: 14 residues. CDR3 sequence reads: CASSQETGGYGYTF. The CDR3 DNA reads as TGTGCCAGCAGCCAAGAGACAGGGGGCTATGGCTACACCTTC.

The chain recombines TRBV19 with TRBJ1-1, with D perhaps matching TRBD1 (5 bases). Germline CDR1 reads LNHDA; CDR2 reads SQIVND (reference sequence). V was pared by 2 bases and J by 4 bases, with 11 bases between. This CDR3 is built from 14 residues. CDR3 sequence (DNA): TGTGCCAGTAGTATAAAGTACGGGGGCACTGAAGCTTTCTTT. This sequence encodes CASSIKYGGTEAFF.

This clone was found once. This chain joins TRBV2 and TRBJ2-2; maybe TRBD2 (5 bases). The V gene lost 6 bases and the J gene lost 2 bases, with 13 bases spanning the gap. The germline gives CDR1 SNHLY, CDR2 FYNNEI. The CDR3 totals 15 residues. The CDR3 reads CASSSGIFNTGELFF. CDR3 DNA: TGTGCCAGCAGCTCCGGGATTTTTAACACCGGGGAGCTGTTTTTT. The variable domain in full, with the rest retrieved from reference TRBV2 and TRBJ2-2, is EPEVTQTPSHQVTQMGQEVILRCVPISNHLYFYWYRQILGQKVEFLVSFYNNEISEKSEIFDDQFSVERPDGSNFTLKIRSTKLEDSAMYFCASSSGIFNTGELFFGEGSRLTVL.

The chain joins TRBV5-1 to TRBJ2-7, with 8 bases that match TRBD2. Germline assignment: CDR1 SGHRS and CDR2 YFSETQ. The V gene end was trimmed by 0 bases and the J gene end by 1 base; junction bases not matched to a gene: 0. The CDR3 totals 14 residues. CDR3 DNA: TGCGCCAGCAGCTTGGGACTAGCGTCCTACGAGCAGTACTTC. Its translation: CASSLGLASYEQYF.

The chain couples TRBV7-8 to TRBJ2-6; D call uncertain. CDR1 and CDR2 from the germline V gene are SGHVS and FQNEAQ. V lost 3 bases and J lost 0, with 9 bases in between. The CDR3 loop spans 16 amino acids. The CDR3 DNA reads TGTGCCAGCAGCTTTACGGGTAACTCTGGGGCCAACGTCCTGACTTTC. This translates into CASSFTGNSGANVLTF.

The chain carries TRBV12-5 and TRBJ1-5; D ambiguous. V was shortened by 6 bases and J by 2 bases, with 8 bases between the two germline ends. This CDR3 is built from 13 residues. Germline lookup yields CDR1 LGHNT and CDR2 FRNRAP. CDR3 region: CASGVGGNQPQHF. CDR3 DNA sequence: TGTGCTAGTGGGGTCGGGGGCAATCAGCCCCAGCATTTT.

The chain carries TRBV5-1 and TRBJ1-1, with 10 bases lining up with TRBD1. Germline lookup yields CDR1 SGHRS and CDR2 YFSETQ. V shed 3 bases, J shed 5 bases, and the junction held 10 bases outside the gene matches. CDR3 length equals 16 residues. The CDR3 DNA is TGCGCCAGCAGCTCGAACAAGGACAGGGGGGGAACTGAAGCTTTCTTT. Translating it yields CASSSNKDRGGTEAFF.

This clone was seen a handful of times. The rearrangement links TRBV5-1 to TRBJ2-5; the D gene is possibly TRBD1 (5 bases). In germline, CDR1 is SGHRS, CDR2 YFSETQ. Between the trimmed V and J ends, which lost 0 bases and 5 bases, there was a span of 11 bases. The CDR3 consists of 14 residues. The CDR3 protein is CASSLDATAETQYF. The CDR3 DNA reads as TGCGCCAGCAGCTTGGATGCGACAGCGGAGACCCAGTACTTC.

The CDR3 DNA sequence: TGTGCCAGCAGTGAAGTGGGGCGGGATACAGATACGCAGTATTTT. Translated, it gives CASSEVGRDTDTQYF. V and J are TRBV6-1 and TRBJ2-3, with a weak D call TRBD2 (6 bases). Trimming shortened V by 1 base and J by 3 bases, and 11 bases separated the two germline ends. The CDR3 length is 15 residues. Germline CDR1 is MNHNS and CDR2 is SASEGT.

This rearrangement joins TRBV6-1 to TRBJ2-3, with TRBD1 identical over 8 bases. The germline gives CDR1 MNHNS, CDR2 SASEGT. V trimming: 10 bases; J trimming: 3 bases; junction bases outside the gene matches: 9. The CDR3 has 14 amino acids. CDR3 nucleotide sequence: TGTGCCACCGGCGACAGGGGACCAACAGATACGCAGTATTTT. It specifies CATGDRGPTDTQYF.

This chain uses TRBV5-1 with TRBJ2-1; weak D call: TRBD2 (6 bases). The V gene's germline CDR1 is SGHRS and CDR2 YFSETQ. Trimming took off 4 bases at V and 2 bases at J, with 10 bases between the two ends. This CDR3 contains 14 residues. The CDR3 sequence: CASSPGLPYNEQFF. CDR3 DNA: TGCGCCAGCAGCCCGGGACTTCCCTACAATGAGCAGTTCTTC.

The genes are TRBV5-4 and TRBJ1-1; the D is unclear. Per the germline V gene, CDR1 is SGHNT and CDR2 is YYREEE (reference sequence). The CDR3 totals 12 residues. V dropped 0 bases and J dropped 4 bases, with 4 bases sitting between them. CDR3 nucleotide sequence: TGTGCCAGCAGCTTGGTGGCCACTGAAGCTTTCTTT. Translation gives CASSLVATEAFF.

The chain couples TRBV10-1 to TRBJ1-5; 7 nucleotides agree with TRBD1. CDR1 WNHNN and CDR2 SYGVQD come from the germline V gene (reference sequence). The V gene end was trimmed by 2 bases and the J gene end by 3 bases; junction bases not matched to a gene: 4. The CDR3 spans 15 residues. The CDR3 nucleotides read TGCGCCAGCAGTGAGCCCAGGGGGGACAATCAGCCCCAGCATTTT. It yields the protein CASSEPRGDNQPQHF.

This chain links TRBV29-1 with TRBJ2-2, with TRBD1 matching over 8 bases. Germline V CDR1 and CDR2: SQVTM, ANQGSEA. With V trimmed by 6 bases and J by 7 bases, 7 bases remained unmatched. The length of the CDR3 is 13 residues. Here the CDR3 DNA reads TGCAGCGTGGAGACAGGGGTGGACGGGGAGCTGTTTTTT. This sequence encodes CSVETGVDGELFF.

The chain couples TRBV29-1 to TRBJ2-5; TRBD2 is a possible D gene (5 bases). The CDR3 length is 11 residues. Germline-derived CDR1 and CDR2 are SQVTM and ANQGSEA. Trimming took 6 bases from V and 11 from J, leaving 16 bases between them. This chain's CDR3 is CSVERAEEQYF. The CDR3 coding sequence is TGCAGCGTGGAGAGGGCAGAAGAGCAGTACTTC.

The chain uses TRBV7-2 and TRBJ2-1; no clear D gene. CDR3 size: 13 residues. Per germline, CDR1 SGHTA and CDR2 FQGNSA. The V and J ends lost 4 bases and 10 bases respectively, with 14 bases between them. The CDR3 DNA is TGTGCCAGCAGCTCCCTGGCGGAGAGGGAGCAGTTCTTC. Translation: CASSSLAEREQFF.

This sequence joins TRBV7-8 and TRBJ2-7; D remains ambiguous. This CDR3 region has 12 residues. Germline CDR1 and CDR2: SGHVS and FQNEAQ. The ends were cut back, 3 bases at V and 9 bases at J, with 12 bases in the middle. The CDR3 spells CASSLTQLGQYF. DNA for the CDR3: TGTGCCAGCAGCTTGACACAGCTGGGGCAGTACTTC.

The chain has TRBV30 and TRBJ2-5; 11 bases are a match to TRBD2. Trimming cost V 8 bases and J 2 bases; bases outside gene matches: 4. This CDR3 region has 13 residues. The germline gives CDR1 GTSNPN, CDR2 SVGIG (reference sequence). CDR3 loop: CAVGLAVQETQYF. In DNA form, the CDR3 reads TGTGCCGTGGGACTAGCGGTACAAGAGACCCAGTACTTC.

The genes are TRBV29-1 and TRBJ1-2; weak D call: TRBD1 (6 bases). CDR1 is SQVTM and CDR2 is ANQGSEA in the germline V gene. V was cut by 8 bases and J by 2 bases, with 18 bases left in between. CDR3 length: 14 residues. In nucleotides, the CDR3 is TGCAGCTTCGGACAGCAAATAGGCAACTATGGCTACACCTTC. It encodes CSFGQQIGNYGYTF.

J is TRBJ1-1 and V is TRBV6-1; D unresolved. The V end was cut by 8 bases, the J end by 1 base, with 11 bases between. Per the germline V gene, CDR1 is MNHNS and CDR2 is SASEGT. The CDR3 spans 13 residues. The CDR3 protein is CASWVGGNTEAFF. In DNA, the CDR3 is TGTGCCAGCTGGGTCGGAGGGAACACTGAAGCTTTCTTT.

The rearrangement uses TRBV6-1 and TRBJ2-7, with a possible D match to TRBD2 (5 bases). Germline V CDR1 and CDR2: MNHNS, SASEGT. V lost 3 bases and J lost 1, with 10 bases in between. This CDR3 spans 14 amino acids. The DNA for the CDR3 is TGTGCCAGCAGTGAGGTACGGGATTCCTACGAGCAGTACTTC. Translation: CASSEVRDSYEQYF.

The chain recombines TRBV15 with TRBJ2-3; 7 bases align to TRBD1. Germline V gene data show CDR1 as LNHNV and CDR2 as YYDKDF (reference sequence). CDR3 length equals 15 residues. With 6 bases clipped from V and 5 bases from J, the junction kept 11 bases outside the gene matches. The CDR3 DNA follows: TGTGCCACCAGGCCGCTCGGGACAGTCATAGATACGCAGTATTTT. As protein: CATRPLGTVIDTQYF.

The chain's CDR3 is CAWTGGRVRETQYF. In nucleotides, the CDR3 is TGTGCCTGGACCGGCGGGAGGGTTCGAGAGACCCAGTACTTC. J is TRBJ2-5 and V is TRBV30; 9 bases map to TRBD2. The germline V gene has CDR1 GTSNPN and CDR2 SVGIG (reference sequence). Trimming took 4 bases from V and 4 from J; bases not matched to a gene: 7. There are 14 residues in the CDR3.

In its sample, this clone was seen a few times. Other DNA sequences in the sample encode the same CDR3. V usage is TRBV7-9 and J usage is TRBJ1-4; 8 nucleotides line up with TRBD1. With 5 bases clipped from V and 5 bases from J, the junction kept 4 bases outside the gene matches. CDR1 and CDR2 from the germline V gene are SEHNR and FQNEAQ (reference sequence). The CDR3 sequence is 14 residues long. The CDR3: CASSLRQGNEKLFF. Here the CDR3 DNA reads TGTGCCAGCAGCCTTAGACAGGGGAATGAAAAACTGTTTTTT.

The CDR3 sequence is CASSSLLRNTEAFF. In DNA form, the CDR3 reads TGTGCCAGCAGTTCCCTACTGAGGAACACTGAAGCTTTCTTT. V gene TRBV6-5 combines with J gene TRBJ1-1; no reliable D call. The CDR3 consists of 14 residues. CDR1 MNHEY and CDR2 SVGAGI come from the germline V gene. The V gene lost 4 bases and the J gene lost 1 base, with 10 bases spanning the gap.